Each of the 4 T cell receptor beta chains below was sequenced from the same sample in a study of shared clonotypes between healthy human individuals. Produced via immunoSEQ multiplex PCR; TCRdb's table is partial and in-frame only. The table lists approximately 2.5 million clones, roughly 93% of them singletons. Sequenced input: naive CD4+ T cells from PBMCs. Subset described: CD45RA+ positively selected. The receptor source for this set is a man between 18 and 35 years old in good health. Some clones in this sample may be carry-over from other donors' samples.

The sample holds one count of this clone. The CDR3 region has the DNA TGCAGCGCTACCGGGGGGAGCGGGAGTGATGAGCAGTTCTTC. Protein: CSATGGSGSDEQFF. The chain uses TRBV29-1 and TRBJ2-1; TRBD2 matches at 8 bases. Germline trimming cut 7 bases from V and 8 bases from J; bases unmatched to any gene: 13. The CDR3 runs to 14 residues. In germline, CDR1 is SQVTM, CDR2 ANQGSEA.

This rearrangement joins TRBV7-2 to TRBJ1-1, with D possibly TRBD1 on 6 matching bases. CDR3 length: 16 amino acids. Germline CDR1 reads SGHTA; CDR2 reads FQGNSA. The V gene lost 0 bases and the J gene lost 2 bases, with 13 bases spanning the gap. Here the CDR3 DNA reads TGTGCCAGCAGCTTAGCAGGGGGGACGATTAACACTGAAGCTTTCTTT. Translation: CASSLAGGTINTEAFF.

The chain recombines TRBV7-6 with TRBJ1-2; D unresolved. The CDR3 is 15 amino acids. The V gene lost 5 bases and the J gene lost 4 bases, with 17 bases spanning the gap. Germline V gene lookup returns CDR1 SGHVS and CDR2 FNYEAQ. The CDR3 DNA reads TGTGCCAGCAGCATTGGGCCATCGACCTCCTATGGCTACACCTTC. It is translated as CASSIGPSTSYGYTF.

The chain uses TRBV7-2 and TRBJ1-1; D call uncertain. CDR3 length equals 14 residues. Germline V CDR1 and CDR2: SGHTA, FQGNSA. Trimming pared 4 bases from V and 3 bases from J, leaving 12 bases between. The CDR3 DNA reads as TGTGCCAGCAGCTCTCCTCGGACTTACACTGAAGCTTTCTTT. This encodes CASSSPRTYTEAFF.